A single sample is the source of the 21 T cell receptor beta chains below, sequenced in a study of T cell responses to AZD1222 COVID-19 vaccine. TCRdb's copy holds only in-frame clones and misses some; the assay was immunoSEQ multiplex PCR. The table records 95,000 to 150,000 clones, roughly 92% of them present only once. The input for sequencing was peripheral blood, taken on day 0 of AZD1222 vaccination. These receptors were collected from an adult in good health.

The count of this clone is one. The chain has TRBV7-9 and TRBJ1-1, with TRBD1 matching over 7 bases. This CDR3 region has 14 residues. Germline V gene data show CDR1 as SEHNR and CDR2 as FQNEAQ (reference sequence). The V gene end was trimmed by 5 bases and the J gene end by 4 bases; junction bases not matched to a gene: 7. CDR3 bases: TGTGCCAGCAGCCAGGGGGGCCGGTTCACTGAAGCTTTCTTT. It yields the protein CASSQGGRFTEAFF.

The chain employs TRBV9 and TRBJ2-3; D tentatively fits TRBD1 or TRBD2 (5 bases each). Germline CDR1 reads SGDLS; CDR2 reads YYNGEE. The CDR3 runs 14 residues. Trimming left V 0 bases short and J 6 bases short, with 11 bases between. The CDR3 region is CASSVDSGRDTQYF. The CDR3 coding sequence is TGTGCCAGCAGCGTAGATTCGGGACGGGATACGCAGTATTTT.

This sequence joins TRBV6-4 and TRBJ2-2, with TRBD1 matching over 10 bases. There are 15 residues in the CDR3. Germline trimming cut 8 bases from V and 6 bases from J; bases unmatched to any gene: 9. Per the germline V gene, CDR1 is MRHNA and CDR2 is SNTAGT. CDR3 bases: TGTGCCAGCTCCCCGGGACAGGGGACACCCGGGGAGCTGTTTTTT. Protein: CASSPGQGTPGELFF.

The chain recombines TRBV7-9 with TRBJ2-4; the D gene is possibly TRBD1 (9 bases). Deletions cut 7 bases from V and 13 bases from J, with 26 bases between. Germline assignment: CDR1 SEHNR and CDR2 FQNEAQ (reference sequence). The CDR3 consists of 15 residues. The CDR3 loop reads CASTPPGSGTGLQYF. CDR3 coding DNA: TGTGCCAGCACCCCCCCTGGTAGCGGGACAGGGCTACAGTACTTC.

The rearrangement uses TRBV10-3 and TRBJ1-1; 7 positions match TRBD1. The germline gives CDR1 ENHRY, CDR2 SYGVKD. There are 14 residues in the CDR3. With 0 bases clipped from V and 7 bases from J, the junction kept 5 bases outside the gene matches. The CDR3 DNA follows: TGTGCCATCAGTGAGTCGACAGGGACTAGTGAAGCTTTCTTT. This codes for CAISESTGTSEAFF.

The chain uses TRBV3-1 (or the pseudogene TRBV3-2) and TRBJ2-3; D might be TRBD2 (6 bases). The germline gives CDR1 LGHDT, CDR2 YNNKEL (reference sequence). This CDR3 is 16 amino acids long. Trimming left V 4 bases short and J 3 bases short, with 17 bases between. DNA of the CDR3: TGTGCCAGCAGCCCCCGGGTGGGGGGTGGGACAGATACGCAGTATTTT. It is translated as CASSPRVGGGTDTQYF.

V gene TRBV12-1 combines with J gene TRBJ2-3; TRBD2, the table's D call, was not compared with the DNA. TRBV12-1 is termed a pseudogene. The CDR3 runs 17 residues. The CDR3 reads CASSWLMTSGGPDTQYF. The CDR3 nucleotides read TGTGCCAGCAGCTGGTTGATGACTAGCGGGGGCCCAGATACGCAGTATTTT.

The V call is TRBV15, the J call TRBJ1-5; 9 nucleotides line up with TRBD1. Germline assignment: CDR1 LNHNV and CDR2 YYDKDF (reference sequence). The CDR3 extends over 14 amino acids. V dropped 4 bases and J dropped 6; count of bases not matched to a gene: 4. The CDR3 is CATSIRDRAQPQHF. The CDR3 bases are TGTGCCACCAGCATCCGGGACAGGGCTCAGCCCCAGCATTTT.

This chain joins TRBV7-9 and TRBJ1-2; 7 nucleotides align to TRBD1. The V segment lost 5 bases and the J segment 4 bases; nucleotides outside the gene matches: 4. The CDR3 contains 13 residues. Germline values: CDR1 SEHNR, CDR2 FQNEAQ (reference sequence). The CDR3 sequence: CASSRDSTYGYTF. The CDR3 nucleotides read TGTGCCAGCAGCAGGGACAGCACCTATGGCTACACCTTC.

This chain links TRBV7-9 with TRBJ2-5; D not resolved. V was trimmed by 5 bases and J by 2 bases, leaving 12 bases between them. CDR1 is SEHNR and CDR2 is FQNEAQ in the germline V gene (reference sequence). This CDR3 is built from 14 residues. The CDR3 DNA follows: TGTGCCAGCAGCCAGAGGCTCGAGCAAGAGACCCAGTACTTC. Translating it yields CASSQRLEQETQYF.

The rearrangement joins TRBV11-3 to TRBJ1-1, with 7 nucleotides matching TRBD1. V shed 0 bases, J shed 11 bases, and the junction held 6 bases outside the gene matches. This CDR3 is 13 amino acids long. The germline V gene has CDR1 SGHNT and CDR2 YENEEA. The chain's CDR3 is CASSLEEGGRAFF. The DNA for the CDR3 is TGTGCCAGCAGCTTAGAGGAAGGGGGCCGGGCTTTCTTT. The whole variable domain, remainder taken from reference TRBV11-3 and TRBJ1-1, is EAGVVQSPRYKIIEKKQPVAFWCNPISGHNTLYWYLQNLGQGPELLIRYENEEAVDDSQLPKDRFSAERLKGVDSTLKIQPAELGDSAVYLCASSLEEGGRAFFGQGTRLTVV.

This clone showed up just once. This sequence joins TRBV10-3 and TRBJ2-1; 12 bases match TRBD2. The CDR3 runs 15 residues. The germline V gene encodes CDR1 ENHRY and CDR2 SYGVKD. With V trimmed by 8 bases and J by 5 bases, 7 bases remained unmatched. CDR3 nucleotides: TGTGCCATCCGGGAAGGACTAGCGGGGAACAATGAGCAGTTCTTC. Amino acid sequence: CAIREGLAGNNEQFF.

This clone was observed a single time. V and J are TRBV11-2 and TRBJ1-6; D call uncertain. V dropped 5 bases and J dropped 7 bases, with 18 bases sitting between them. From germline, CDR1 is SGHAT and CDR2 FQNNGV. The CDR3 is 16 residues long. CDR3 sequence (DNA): TGTGCCAGCAGCCCGCACTTATCCCCCGGGAATTCACCCCTCCACTTT. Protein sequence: CASSPHLSPGNSPLHF.

In DNA form, the CDR3 reads TGTGCCAGCAGCTTGACAGGGGGCAATTCACCCCTCCACTTT. This encodes CASSLTGGNSPLHF. The chain joins TRBV5-4 to TRBJ1-6; 9 nucleotides match TRBD1. Germline V gene data show CDR1 as SGHNT and CDR2 as YYREEE (reference sequence). The length of the CDR3 is 14 residues. V trimming: 1 base; J trimming: 7 bases; junction bases outside the gene matches: 0.

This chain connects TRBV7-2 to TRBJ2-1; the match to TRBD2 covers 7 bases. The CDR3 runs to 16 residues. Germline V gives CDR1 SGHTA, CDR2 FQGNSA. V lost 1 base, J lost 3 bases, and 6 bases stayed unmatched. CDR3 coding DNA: TGTGCCAGCAGCTTAGTCGCGGGAGCGGGCTACAATGAGCAGTTCTTC. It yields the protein CASSLVAGAGYNEQFF.

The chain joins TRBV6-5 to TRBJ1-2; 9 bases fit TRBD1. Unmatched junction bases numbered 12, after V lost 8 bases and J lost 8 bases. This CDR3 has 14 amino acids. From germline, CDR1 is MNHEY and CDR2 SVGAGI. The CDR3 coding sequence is TGTGCCAGCCGACCGGCACCGGGACAGGGCGGCTACACCTTC. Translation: CASRPAPGQGGYTF.

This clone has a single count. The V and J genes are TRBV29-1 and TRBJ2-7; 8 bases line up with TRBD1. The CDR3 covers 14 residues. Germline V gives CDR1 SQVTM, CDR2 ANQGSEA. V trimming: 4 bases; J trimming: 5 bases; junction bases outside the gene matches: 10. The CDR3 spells CSVGTQGAHHEQYF. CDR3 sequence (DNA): TGCAGCGTTGGTACGCAGGGGGCGCACCACGAGCAGTACTTC.

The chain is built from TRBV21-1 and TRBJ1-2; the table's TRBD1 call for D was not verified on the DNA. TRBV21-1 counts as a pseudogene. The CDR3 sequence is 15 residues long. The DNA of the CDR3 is TGTGCCAGCAGCCCCCAGGGGGGCCATCCTCGGGGCTACACCTTC. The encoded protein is CASSPQGGHPRGYTF.

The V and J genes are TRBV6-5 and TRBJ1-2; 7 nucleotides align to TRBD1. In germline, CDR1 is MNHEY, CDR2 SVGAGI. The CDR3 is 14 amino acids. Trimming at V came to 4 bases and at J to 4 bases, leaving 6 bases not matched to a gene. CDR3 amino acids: CASSSTGEGYGYTF. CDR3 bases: TGTGCCAGCAGTTCAACAGGGGAGGGCTATGGCTACACCTTC.

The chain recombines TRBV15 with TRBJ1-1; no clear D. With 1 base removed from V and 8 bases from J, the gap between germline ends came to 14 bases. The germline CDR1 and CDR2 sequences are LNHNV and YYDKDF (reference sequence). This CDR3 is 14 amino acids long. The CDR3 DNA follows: TGTGCCACCAGCAGAGTTCGAAGAGATAAGGAAGCTTTCTTT. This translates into CATSRVRRDKEAFF.

The CDR3 reads CACLGQSYEQYV. DNA of the CDR3: TGTGCCTGCCTCGGACAGTCCTACGAGCAGTACGTC. This chain uses TRBV30 with TRBJ2-7; perhaps TRBD1 as D (6 bases). This CDR3 has 12 amino acids. Germline CDR1 reads GTSNPN; CDR2 reads SVGIG (reference sequence). V was shortened by 6 bases and J by 1 base, with 10 bases between the two germline ends.